Each of the 2 T cell receptor beta chains below was sequenced from the same sample in a study of human T cells and chemical hapten exposure. Each CDR3 protein gets one entry after TCRdb re-called the RACE reads with MiXCR. The sample shows tens of thousands of distinct CDR3 sequences, 9.5% to 10% of them seen only once. Time point specified: pre-sensitization, week 0. Regarding treatment: therapeutic diphenylcyclopropenone sensitization with weekly scalp DPC. Sequenced material: whole blood, taken in connection with sensitization to the hapten diphenylcyclopropenone (DPC). The receptors here all came from a man aged 40-50 years with alopecia areata. Some clones in this sample may be carry-over from other donors' samples.

This clonotype came up many times. This sequence joins TRBV3-1 and TRBJ2-7, with D uncertain. Germline V gene sequence: CDR1 LGHDT, CDR2 YNNKEL (reference sequence). The V and J ends lost 5 bases and 0 bases respectively, with 5 bases between them. The CDR3 runs 12 residues. CDR3: CASSSRSYEQYF. The CDR3 DNA sequence: TGTGCCAGCAGCTCCCGCTCCTACGAGCAGTACTTC.

This clonotype was recorded a few times. CDR3 protein: CASSSNGAGPGELFF. The CDR3 DNA sequence: TGTGCCAGCAGCTCCAATGGTGCGGGTCCCGGGGAGCTGTTTTTT. The V and J genes are TRBV7-3 and TRBJ2-2, with a tentative D call TRBD2 (5 bases). The CDR3 runs to 15 residues. The germline V gene has CDR1 SGHTA and CDR2 FQGTGA. V shed 4 bases and J shed 6 bases, with 15 bases lying between them. The full variable domain, with the rest looked up from reference TRBV7-3 and TRBJ2-2, is GAGVSQTPSNKVTEKGKYVELRCDPISGHTALYWYRQSLGQGPEFLIYFQGTGAADDSGLPNDRFFAVRPEGSVSTLKIQRTERGDSAVYLCASSSNGAGPGELFFGEGSRLTVL.